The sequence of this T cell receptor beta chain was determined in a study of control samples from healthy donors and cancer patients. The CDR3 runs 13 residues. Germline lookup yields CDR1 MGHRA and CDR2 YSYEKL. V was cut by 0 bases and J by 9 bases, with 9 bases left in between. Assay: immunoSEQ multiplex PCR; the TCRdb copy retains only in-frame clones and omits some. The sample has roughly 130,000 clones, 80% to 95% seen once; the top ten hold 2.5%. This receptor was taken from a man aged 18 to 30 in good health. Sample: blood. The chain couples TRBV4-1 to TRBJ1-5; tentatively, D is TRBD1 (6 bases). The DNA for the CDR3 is TGCGCCAGCAGCCAAGAAGGGGGAAGGCCCCAGCATTTT. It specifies CASSQEGGRPQHF.